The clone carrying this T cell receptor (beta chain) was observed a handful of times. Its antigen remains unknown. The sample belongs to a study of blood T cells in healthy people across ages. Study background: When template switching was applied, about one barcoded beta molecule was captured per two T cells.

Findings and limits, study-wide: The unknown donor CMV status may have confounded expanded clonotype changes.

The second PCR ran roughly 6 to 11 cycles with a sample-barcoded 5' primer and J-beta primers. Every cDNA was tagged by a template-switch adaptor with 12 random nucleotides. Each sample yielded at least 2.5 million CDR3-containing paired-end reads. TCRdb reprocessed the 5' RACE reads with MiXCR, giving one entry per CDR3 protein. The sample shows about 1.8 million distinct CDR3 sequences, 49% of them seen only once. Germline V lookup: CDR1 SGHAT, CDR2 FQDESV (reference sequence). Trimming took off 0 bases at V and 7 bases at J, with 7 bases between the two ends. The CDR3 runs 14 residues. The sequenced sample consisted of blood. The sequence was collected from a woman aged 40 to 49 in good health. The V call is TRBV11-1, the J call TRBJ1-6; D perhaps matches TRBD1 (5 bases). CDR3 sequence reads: CASSLARGNSPLHF. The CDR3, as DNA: TGTGCCAGCAGCTTAGCCCGGGGGAATTCACCCCTCCACTTT.